The 5 T cell receptor beta chains below all came from one sample that was sequenced in a study of T cell changes during pregnancy in multiple sclerosis. Measured with immunoSEQ multiplex PCR; TCRdb has only the in-frame clones, and not every one. The sample includes about 58,000 clones, roughly nine tenths seen only once; the top ten take about 0.5%. The sample in question was CD4+ T cells from peripheral blood mononuclear cells, obtained after pregnancy. All receptors come from a female donor in good health, enrolled as a control in a pregnancy study.

The V gene is TRBV6-1, the J gene TRBJ2-7; D might be TRBD1 (5 bases). Deletions cut 5 bases from V and 7 bases from J, with 18 bases between. The germline CDR1 and CDR2 sequences are MNHNS and SASEGT. The CDR3 consists of 14 residues. The CDR3 spells CASSPQWDRGEQYF. In nucleotides, the CDR3 is TGTGCCAGCAGTCCCCAGTGGGATAGGGGTGAGCAGTACTTC.

The chain recombines TRBV7-8 with TRBJ2-2, with TRBD1 as a possible D gene (6 bases). From germline, CDR1 is SGHVS and CDR2 FQNEAQ. This CDR3 contains 15 residues. Trimming removed 1 base from V and 2 bases from J, with 8 bases in between. In nucleotides, the CDR3 is TGTGCCAGCAGCTTAGTGGACAGAAACACCGGGGAGCTGTTTTTT. Protein sequence: CASSLVDRNTGELFF.

The chain carries TRBV5-1 and TRBJ1-6; D gene ambiguous. Trimming removed 5 bases at V and 0 bases at J, with 9 bases between. CDR1 is SGHRS, CDR2 YFSETQ, per germline. The CDR3 is 15 residues long. The CDR3: CASREESSYNSPLHF. The CDR3 DNA sequence: TGCGCCAGCAGGGAGGAGAGCTCCTATAATTCACCCCTCCACTTT.

This chain joins TRBV20-1 and TRBJ2-7; D perhaps matches TRBD2 (6 bases). The CDR3 sequence is 11 residues long. V lost 7 bases, J lost 2 bases, and 9 bases lay in between. CDR1 is DFQATT and CDR2 is SNEGSKA in the germline V gene (reference sequence). The CDR3 here is CSGTGAYEQYF. Written as DNA, the CDR3 is TGCAGTGGAACGGGGGCCTACGAGCAGTACTTC.

This clone was observed a few times. V is TRBV14 and J is TRBJ1-1, with D uncertain. Trimming took off 0 bases at V and 4 bases at J, with 6 bases between the two ends. This CDR3 comprises 13 residues. Germline CDR1 and CDR2: SGHDN and FVKESK. The CDR3 protein is CASSQDHSTEAFF. The CDR3 DNA sequence: TGTGCCAGCAGCCAAGATCATAGCACTGAAGCTTTCTTT.